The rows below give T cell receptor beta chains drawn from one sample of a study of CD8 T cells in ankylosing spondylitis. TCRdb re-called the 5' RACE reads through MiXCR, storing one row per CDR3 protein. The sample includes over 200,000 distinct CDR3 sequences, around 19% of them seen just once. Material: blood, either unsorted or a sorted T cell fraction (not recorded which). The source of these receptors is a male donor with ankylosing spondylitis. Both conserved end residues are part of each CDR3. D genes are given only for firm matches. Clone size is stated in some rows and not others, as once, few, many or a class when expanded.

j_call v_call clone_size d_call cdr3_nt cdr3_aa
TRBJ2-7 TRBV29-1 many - TGCAGCGTTGTGGGGCTCCTGGCCTACGAGCAGTACTTC CSVVGLLAYEQYF
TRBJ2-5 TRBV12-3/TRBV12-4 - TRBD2 TGTGCCAGCAGTTTAATGACGGGAGGGTACCAAGAGACCCAGTACTTC CASSLMTGGYQETQYF
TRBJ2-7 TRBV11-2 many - TGTGCCAGCAGCTTAGATCCCGGGTATAGCTACGAGCAGTACTTC CASSLDPGYSYEQYF
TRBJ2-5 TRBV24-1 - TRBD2 TGTGCCACCAGTGACGGGACTAGCGGGTCCACCCAGTACTTC CATSDGTSGSTQYF
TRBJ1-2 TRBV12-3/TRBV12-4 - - TGTGCCAGCACTTCAGGGGTGGGAGGCTACACCTTC CASTSGVGGYTF
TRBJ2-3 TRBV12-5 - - TGTGCTAGTGGTTTGGTACCCGCACGACCGTCAGATACGCAGTATTTT CASGLVPARPSDTQYF
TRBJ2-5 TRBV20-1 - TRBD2 TGCAGTGCCCACTTAGCGGGCGCCTTGCTGGGGGAGACCCGGTACTTC CSAHLAGALLGETRYF
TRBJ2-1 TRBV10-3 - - TGTGCCATCAGTGAAAGGGACGGCCTCAATGAGCAGTTCTTC CAISERDGLNEQFF
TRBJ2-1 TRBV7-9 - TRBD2 TGTGCCAGCAGCCAGACTAGCGGTCCCTACAATGAGCAGTTCTTC CASSQTSGPYNEQFF
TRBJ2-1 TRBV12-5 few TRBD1 TGTGCTAGTGGTTTGGTCCAGGGGGTTAAGAATGAGCAGTTCTTC CASGLVQGVKNEQFF
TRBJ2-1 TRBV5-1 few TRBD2 TGCGCCAGCAGCTTGAAGGGGACTATCCCGGGGGACAATGAGCAGTTCTTC CASSLKGTIPGDNEQFF
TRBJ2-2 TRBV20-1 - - TGCAGTGCTAGAGTTAGACAGGGGAGGGACACCGGGGAGCTGTTTTTT CSARVRQGRDTGELFF
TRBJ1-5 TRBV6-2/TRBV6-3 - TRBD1 TGTGCCAGCAGTCCAGACAGGGCGGGAGGTCAGCCCCAGCATTTT CASSPDRAGGQPQHF
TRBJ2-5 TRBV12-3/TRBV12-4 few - TGTGCCAGCAGTACCCCCTTTCAAGAGACCCAGTACTTC CASSTPFQETQYF
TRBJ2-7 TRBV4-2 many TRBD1 TGTGCCAGCAGCCAATCGGTCGGGACAGAGTACGAGCAGTACTTC CASSQSVGTEYEQYF
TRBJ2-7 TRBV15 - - TGTGCCACCAGCAGCCGGGCCTTCTACGAGCAGTACTTC CATSSRAFYEQYF
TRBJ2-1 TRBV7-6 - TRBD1 TGTGCCAGCAGCCCGGGACAGGAGCGGAACAATGAGCAGTTCTTC CASSPGQERNNEQFF
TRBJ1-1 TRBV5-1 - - TGCGCCAGCAGCTGGGGCCGCGATGGAGGCACTGAAGCTTTCTTT CASSWGRDGGTEAFF
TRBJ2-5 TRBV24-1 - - TGTGCCACCAGTGATCCGAGGGACTTCCAAGAGACCCAGTACTTC CATSDPRDFQETQYF
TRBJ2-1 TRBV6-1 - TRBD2 TGTGCCAGCAGTGGGACTAGTAACCATGAGCAGTTCTTC CASSGTSNHEQFF